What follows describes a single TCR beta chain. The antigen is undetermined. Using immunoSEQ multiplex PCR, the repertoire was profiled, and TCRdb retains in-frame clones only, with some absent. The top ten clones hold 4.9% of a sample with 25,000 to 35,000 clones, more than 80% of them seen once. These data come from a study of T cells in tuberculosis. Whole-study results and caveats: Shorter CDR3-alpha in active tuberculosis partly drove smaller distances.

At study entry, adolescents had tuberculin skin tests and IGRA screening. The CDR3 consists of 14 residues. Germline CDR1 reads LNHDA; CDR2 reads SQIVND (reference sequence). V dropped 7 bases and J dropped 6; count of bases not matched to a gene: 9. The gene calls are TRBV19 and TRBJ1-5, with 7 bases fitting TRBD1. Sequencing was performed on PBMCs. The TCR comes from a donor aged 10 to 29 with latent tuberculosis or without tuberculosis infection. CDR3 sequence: CASTLQGPGQPQHF. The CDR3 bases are TGTGCCAGTACCCTACAGGGGCCCGGTCAGCCCCAGCATTTT.